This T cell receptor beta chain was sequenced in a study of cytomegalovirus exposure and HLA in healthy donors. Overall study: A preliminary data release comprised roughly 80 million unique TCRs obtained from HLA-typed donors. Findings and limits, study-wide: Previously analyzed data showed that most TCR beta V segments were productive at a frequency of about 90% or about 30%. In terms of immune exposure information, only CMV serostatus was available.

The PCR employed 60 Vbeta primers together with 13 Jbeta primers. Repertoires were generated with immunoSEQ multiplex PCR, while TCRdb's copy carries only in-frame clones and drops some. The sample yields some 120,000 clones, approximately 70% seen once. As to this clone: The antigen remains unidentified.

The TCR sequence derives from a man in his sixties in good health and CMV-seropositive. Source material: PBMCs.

DNA for the CDR3: TGTGCCAGCAGTTCCCCAGGGAATGGGGAGACCCAGTACTTC. Its translation is CASSSPGNGETQYF. The chain couples TRBV6-6 to TRBJ2-5; possibly TRBD1 for D (5 bases). V lost 4 bases and J lost 5, with 14 bases in between. Germline V gene data show CDR1 as MNHNY and CDR2 as SVGAGI (reference sequence). CDR3 size: 14 residues.